The rows below give T cell receptor beta chains drawn from one sample of a study of blood T cell repertoires in COVID-19. Some clones are missing from TCRdb's copy, which holds only in-frame ones; the method was immunoSEQ multiplex PCR. The data hold tens of thousands of clones, with approximately 86% observed a single time. Sequenced: peripheral blood. These receptors all stem from a woman aged 70-85 years with active COVID-19. CDR3s include the opening cysteine and the closing phenylalanine or tryptophan. D genes are given only for firm matches. Expanded clones are given a class, and other clones once, few, many or no size at all.

v_gene: TRBV20-1; abundance: .; d_gene: TRBD2; j_gene: TRBJ2-1; CDR3nt: TGCAGTGCCACACGGGGGGGGGAGCAGTTCTTC; CDR3aa: CSATRGGEQFF
v_gene: TRBV3-1/TRBV3-2; abundance: .; d_gene: TRBD2; j_gene: TRBJ2-2; CDR3nt: TGTGCCAGCAGCCACCGGGGACTAGCGGACACCGGGGAGCTGTTTTTT; CDR3aa: CASSHRGLADTGELFF
v_gene: TRBV19; abundance: .; d_gene: .; j_gene: TRBJ2-5; CDR3nt: TGTGCCAGTAGTAGGGGACTTATGGGAGAGACCCAGTACTTC; CDR3aa: CASSRGLMGETQYF
v_gene: TRBV3-1/TRBV3-2; abundance: .; d_gene: TRBD1; j_gene: TRBJ2-7; CDR3nt: TGTGCCAGCACCCCGACAGGGGGCCCCTACGAGCAGTACTTC; CDR3aa: CASTPTGGPYEQYF
v_gene: TRBV5-1; abundance: .; d_gene: TRBD2; j_gene: TRBJ2-5; CDR3nt: TGCGCCAGCAGCTTGGGGGGGGGCCAAGAGACCCAGTACTTC; CDR3aa: CASSLGGGQETQYF
v_gene: TRBV7-9; abundance: .; d_gene: .; j_gene: TRBJ1-1; CDR3nt: TGTGCCAGCAGCCTGGAAACAGGCGAAGCTTTCTTT; CDR3aa: CASSLETGEAFF
v_gene: TRBV28; abundance: .; d_gene: .; j_gene: TRBJ1-4; CDR3nt: TGTGCCAGCACTACAGGGAATGAAAAACTGTTTTTT; CDR3aa: CASTTGNEKLFF
v_gene: TRBV19; abundance: .; d_gene: TRBD1; j_gene: TRBJ2-6; CDR3nt: TGTGCCAGTAGCCCCTTCGGACAGGGTAAATCTGGGGCCAACGTCCTGACTTTC; CDR3aa: CASSPFGQGKSGANVLTF
v_gene: TRBV19; abundance: .; d_gene: .; j_gene: TRBJ2-2; CDR3nt: TGTGCCAGTAGTATGTTGGTACAAACCGGGGAGCTGTTTTTT; CDR3aa: CASSMLVQTGELFF
v_gene: TRBV6-2/TRBV6-3; abundance: .; d_gene: .; j_gene: TRBJ2-1; CDR3nt: TGTGCCAGCAGTTTCCAATTACCCTACTCCTACAATGAGCAGTTCTTC; CDR3aa: CASSFQLPYSYNEQFF
v_gene: TRBV19; abundance: few; d_gene: .; j_gene: TRBJ2-7; CDR3nt: TGTGCCAGTAGTATTTCGGCGACAGTAGCGGCCAGCTCCTACGAGCAGTACTTC; CDR3aa: CASSISATVAASSYEQYF
v_gene: TRBV12-3/TRBV12-4; abundance: medium-sized; d_gene: .; j_gene: TRBJ2-1; CDR3nt: TGTGCCAGCAGTTTTAATCGGGAGCAGTTCTTC; CDR3aa: CASSFNREQFF
v_gene: TRBV27; abundance: .; d_gene: TRBD1; j_gene: TRBJ1-4; CDR3nt: TGTGCCAGCAGCACTTTTGGGGGGACAGGGCCTAATGAAAAACTGTTTTTT; CDR3aa: CASSTFGGTGPNEKLFF
v_gene: TRBV5-5; abundance: .; d_gene: .; j_gene: TRBJ2-4; CDR3nt: TGTGCCAGCAGTTATCTGGCCTCGGGAAGTTACATTCAGTACTTC; CDR3aa: CASSYLASGSYIQYF
v_gene: TRBV5-6; abundance: .; d_gene: TRBD2; j_gene: TRBJ2-2; CDR3nt: TGTGCCAGCAGCTTGGGGGGACTAGCGCTCGGCGGGGAGCTGTTTTTT; CDR3aa: CASSLGGLALGGELFF
v_gene: TRBV7-8; abundance: .; d_gene: TRBD1; j_gene: TRBJ1-5; CDR3nt: TGTGCCAGCAGCCAGGGGGACCCGAATCAGCCCCAGCATTTT; CDR3aa: CASSQGDPNQPQHF
v_gene: TRBV4-2; abundance: .; d_gene: TRBD2; j_gene: TRBJ2-1; CDR3nt: TGTGCCAGCAGCCAAGGTGGAGGGACTAGCGGAGGGAATGAGCAGTTCTTC; CDR3aa: CASSQGGGTSGGNEQFF
v_gene: TRBV15; abundance: .; d_gene: TRBD1; j_gene: TRBJ2-7; CDR3nt: TGTGCCACCAGCAGAGCGGGGACAGCCTCCTACGAGCAGTACTTC; CDR3aa: CATSRAGTASYEQYF
v_gene: TRBV6-6; abundance: .; d_gene: .; j_gene: TRBJ2-7; CDR3nt: TGTGCCAGCAGTTACTCGAGGACAGCCTACGAGCAGTACTTC; CDR3aa: CASSYSRTAYEQYF
v_gene: TRBV9; abundance: .; d_gene: TRBD2; j_gene: TRBJ2-3; CDR3nt: TGTGCCAGCAGCGTTGGGACTAGCGGGGTCACAGATACGCAGTATTTT; CDR3aa: CASSVGTSGVTDTQYF
v_gene: TRBV25-1; abundance: .; d_gene: .; j_gene: TRBJ2-3; CDR3nt: TGTGCCAGCGGAGCGTTTGACACAGATACGCAGTATTTT; CDR3aa: CASGAFDTDTQYF
v_gene: TRBV7-2; abundance: .; d_gene: .; j_gene: TRBJ1-5; CDR3nt: TGTGCCAGCAGACCCCCGGGGGGGCGTAATCAGCCCCAGCATTTT; CDR3aa: CASRPPGGRNQPQHF
v_gene: TRBV7-8; abundance: once; d_gene: TRBD1; j_gene: TRBJ1-2; CDR3nt: TGTGCCAGCAGCTTAGTGTCCGGGACAGCCACCTATGGCTACACCTTC; CDR3aa: CASSLVSGTATYGYTF
v_gene: TRBV13; abundance: .; d_gene: .; j_gene: TRBJ2-7; CDR3nt: TGTGCCAGCAGCGTGACAGGTGGCGAGCAGTACTTC; CDR3aa: CASSVTGGEQYF
v_gene: TRBV2; abundance: .; d_gene: .; j_gene: TRBJ1-5; CDR3nt: TGTGCCAGCAGCGGGGTATCGGGAGTCAATCAGCCCCAGCATTTT; CDR3aa: CASSGVSGVNQPQHF
v_gene: TRBV11-3; abundance: .; d_gene: TRBD1; j_gene: TRBJ2-7; CDR3nt: TGTGCCAGCAGCCCCCTACAGGGGGCCGAGCAGTACTTC; CDR3aa: CASSPLQGAEQYF
v_gene: TRBV12-5; abundance: few; d_gene: .; j_gene: TRBJ2-1; CDR3nt: TGTGCTAGTGGTTCAGAGGGCGGGCGGGTAGCGTACAATGAGCAGTTCTTC; CDR3aa: CASGSEGGRVAYNEQFF